Included here is one TCR beta chain sequence, with context. Here immunoSEQ multiplex PCR was the method, and the copy in TCRdb shows in-frame clones only, minus some. The sample has roughly 380,000 clones, roughly 88% seen once. This entry belongs to a study of Ad26.COV2.S vaccination and SARS-CoV-2 variants. The treatment here: around 19 received Ad26.COV2.S at low or high dose, single or two shots; roughly 5 received placebo; per-sample allocation not given. Collection of samples fell on day 63 after the first vaccine or placebo injection. Spike of the Wuhan-strain SARS-CoV-2 was expressed by an Ad26 vector, which formed the vaccine. Germline V gene lookup returns CDR1 LGHDT and CDR2 YNNKEL (reference sequence). The CDR3 runs to 13 residues. Trimming removed 0 bases at V and 9 bases at J, with 6 bases between.

The sample in question was peripheral blood, obtained in a trial of Ad26.COV2.S vaccine versus placebo. The rearrangement joins TRBV3-1 (or the pseudogene TRBV3-2) to TRBJ1-6; D is unclear. The sequence was collected from a person between 18 and 59 years old who received the Ad26.COV2.S COVID-19 vaccine or a placebo. The CDR3 DNA is TGTGCCAGCAGCCAAGAGTTGATTTCACCCCTCCACTTT. Encoded protein: CASSQELISPLHF.